A selection of T cell receptor beta chains follows, all from one sample in a study of radiotherapy plus CTLA-4 blockade in lung cancer. This table comes from immunoSEQ multiplex PCR, and its TCRdb copy is limited to in-frame clones, with some not included. The sample comprises 81,000 or so clones, around 76% of which are singletons, and roughly 23% rests with the top ten. The sample was peripheral blood, taken from a patient treated with radiotherapy plus ipilimumab. These receptors came from a human donor with non-small cell lung cancer whose response to radiotherapy plus ipilimumab could not be evaluated. Some clones in this sample may be carry-over from other donors' samples. CDR3s include the opening cysteine and the closing phenylalanine or tryptophan. The D gene is left open where the match is weak. The size entry is marked missing in some rows and otherwise reads once, few, many or a size class.

- TRBJ1-2 TRBV19 - CASSNPQGNYGYTF TGTGCCAGTAGCAATCCCCAGGGGAACTATGGCTACACCTTC
- TRBJ1-1 TRBV7-6 - CASTLGGNTEAFF TGTGCCAGCACCCTAGGGGGAAACACTGAAGCTTTCTTT
- TRBJ2-3 TRBV5-4 - CASSLAGAQDTQYF TGTGCCAGCAGCTTGGCTGGGGCTCAGGATACGCAGTATTTT
- TRBJ2-7 TRBV19 TRBD1 CASSRRTGGEEVEQYF TGTGCCAGTAGTCGACGGACAGGGGGGGAGGAGGTCGAGCAGTACTTC
- TRBJ1-2 TRBV6-5 - CASSTEGRRGYTF TGTGCCAGCAGTACCGAGGGCAGGCGGGGCTACACCTTC
- TRBJ2-7 TRBV25-1 TRBD1 CASRPGQGNEQYF TGTGCCAGCAGGCCGGGACAGGGGAACGAGCAGTACTTC
few TRBJ1-2 TRBV6-6 - CASSYRGNGYGYTF TGTGCCAGCAGTTACAGGGGAAATGGGTATGGCTACACCTTC
- TRBJ1-4 TRBV2 - CASSVLREGKLFF TGTGCCAGCAGTGTTTTAAGGGAGGGAAAACTGTTTTTT
- TRBJ1-1 TRBV16 TRBD1 CASSQSIGQGDTEAFF TGTGCCAGCAGCCAATCAATTGGACAGGGGGACACTGAAGCTTTCTTT
- TRBJ1-2 TRBV5-1 TRBD1 CASSLGDRGQNEGYTF TGCGCCAGCAGCTTGGGGGACAGGGGGCAGAATGAAGGCTACACCTTC
- TRBJ2-5 TRBV7-3 - CASSYTGAVGETQYF TGTGCCAGCAGCTACACAGGTGCCGTAGGGGAGACCCAGTACTTC
few TRBJ2-1 TRBV9 - CASSGLSAGPSYNEQFF TGTGCCAGCAGCGGGCTCTCGGCGGGGCCCTCCTACAATGAGCAGTTCTTC
- TRBJ1-1 TRBV21-1 - CASSPPRRGQGVLGNTEAFF TGTGCCAGCAGCCCTCCCCGGCGGGGACAGGGGGTTTTGGGAAACACTGAAGCTTTCTTT
- TRBJ1-1 TRBV6-6 TRBD1 CASKPPGQQNTEAFF TGTGCCAGCAAGCCCCCGGGACAGCAGAACACTGAAGCTTTCTTT